The 27 T cell receptor beta chains in this list originate from one sample, sequenced in a study of regulatory T cells in long-lasting Graves disease. Documented time point: persistent/refractory GD, antithyroid drugs over 5 years with positive TRAb. The TCR library was made from RNA extracted from PBMCs. Construction of TCR beta libraries relied on iRepertoire HTBI primers and on Arm-PCR targeting CDR3 regions. TCRdb analysed the multiplex PCR reads with MiXCR anew, one entry per CDR3 protein. The table shows 700,000 or so distinct CDR3 sequences, with approximately 31% occurring only once. The sample consisted of peripheral blood mononuclear cells (PBMCs), taken when the disease was refractory, from a patient treated with antithyroid drugs. These receptors originate from a female donor with Graves disease.

The chain is built from TRBV3-1 and TRBJ2-7; TRBD2 agrees at 8 bases. Germline V gene sequence: CDR1 LGHDT, CDR2 YNNKEL (reference sequence). The CDR3 contains 15 residues. V gave up 3 bases and J gave up 7 bases; unmatched junction bases: 11. The CDR3 loop reads CASSQKSGRVGEQYF. CDR3 DNA: TGTGCCAGCAGCCAGAAGAGCGGGAGAGTGGGGGAGCAGTACTTC.

The chain is built from TRBV5-1 and TRBJ1-2, with TRBD1 identical over 7 bases. The trim removed 3 bases at V and 4 bases at J, leaving 9 bases unmatched. The V gene's germline CDR1 is SGHRS and CDR2 YFSETQ. CDR3 size: 15 residues. The CDR3 is CASSSRGTGAYGYTF. For the CDR3, the DNA is TGCGCCAGCAGCTCACGGGGCACAGGGGCCTATGGCTACACCTTC.

This chain uses TRBV28 with TRBJ2-2, with D unresolved. V lost 3 bases to trimming and J lost 0 bases, with 8 bases between them. The CDR3 loop spans 15 amino acids. Germline V gene data show CDR1 as MDHEN and CDR2 as SYDVKM. CDR3 protein: CASSLLATNTGELFF. DNA of the CDR3: TGTGCCAGCAGTTTGTTAGCCACGAACACCGGGGAGCTGTTTTTT. The whole variable domain, filled in from reference TRBV28 and TRBJ2-2, reads DVKVTQSSRYLVKRTGEKVFLECVQDMDHENMFWYRQDPGLGLRLIYFSYDVKMKEKGDIPEGYSVSREKKERFSLILESASTNQTSMYLCASSLLATNTGELFFGEGSRLTVL.

This clonotype came up a few times. The CDR3 bases are TGTGCCAGCGAAACGGGACTGCAAGAGACCCAGTACTTC. Translating gives CASETGLQETQYF. This sequence joins TRBV12-3 or TRBV12-4 and TRBJ2-5; D might be TRBD2 (6 bases). The CDR3 has 13 residues. Between the trimmed V and J ends, which lost 8 bases and 2 bases, there was a span of 12 bases.

The genes are TRBV7-9 and TRBJ1-2, with D unresolved. V lost 3 bases and J 8 bases, leaving 19 bases between the germline ends. There are 15 residues in the CDR3. Germline values: CDR1 SEHNR, CDR2 FQNEAQ (reference sequence). The CDR3 loop is CASSFLDVARGGYTF. Written as DNA, the CDR3 is TGTGCCAGCAGCTTTTTGGATGTGGCGCGAGGCGGCTACACCTTC.

This clonotype showed up just a few times. The genes are TRBV25-1 and TRBJ1-1; 7 nucleotides align to TRBD1. The V gene end was trimmed by 6 bases and the J gene end by 4 bases; junction bases not matched to a gene: 14. This CDR3 contains 16 residues. The germline gives CDR1 MGHDK, CDR2 SYGVNS. CDR3 in amino acids: CASRKTGASGSTEAFF. The DNA for the CDR3 is TGTGCCAGCAGAAAAACAGGGGCGTCAGGGAGCACTGAAGCTTTCTTT.

This clonotype was seen ten or more times. The rearrangement joins TRBV3-1 to TRBJ1-1, with D perhaps TRBD1 (5 bases). V gave up 7 bases and J gave up 1 base, with 13 bases separating them. CDR1 and CDR2 from the germline V gene are LGHDT and YNNKEL (reference sequence). There are 14 residues in the CDR3. CDR3 sequence reads: CASTSGFWNTEAFF. The CDR3 DNA reads TGTGCCAGCACCTCAGGGTTTTGGAACACTGAAGCTTTCTTT.

This clonotype was observed at least ten times. The chain links TRBV6-5 to TRBJ1-1, with 7 bases matching TRBD1. This CDR3 has 15 residues. Germline CDR1 and CDR2: MNHEY and SVGAGI. After removal of 0 bases from V and 0 bases from J, the junction contained 1 base not matched to a gene. Written as DNA, the CDR3 is TGTGCCAGCAGTTACTCGAGGGGGCTGAACACTGAAGCTTTCTTT. It specifies CASSYSRGLNTEAFF.

This chain links TRBV20-1 with TRBJ2-4; 8 nucleotides agree with TRBD1. CDR3 length: 14 amino acids. Germline CDR1 reads DFQATT; CDR2 reads SNEGSKA (reference sequence). After removal of 4 bases from V and 3 bases from J, the junction contained 5 bases not matched to a gene. The CDR3 DNA is TGCAGTGCTACAGGGGGCAGTAGCAAAAACATTCAGTACTTC. The encoded protein is CSATGGSSKNIQYF.

V is TRBV20-1 and J is TRBJ2-7; 11 bases match TRBD1. The CDR3 has 15 residues. Germline V gene data show CDR1 as DFQATT and CDR2 as SNEGSKA (reference sequence). With V trimmed by 1 base and J by 6 bases, 8 bases remained unmatched. CDR3 sequence (DNA): TGCAGTGCTAGAGGTGGACGGACAGGGGGCAGCGAGCAGTACTTC. Its translation is CSARGGRTGGSEQYF.

This clonotype appeared a few times. V is TRBV2 and J is TRBJ1-2; D might be TRBD1 (5 bases). This CDR3 is 13 amino acids long. Trimming removed 5 bases at V and 3 bases at J, with 10 bases between. Germline V gene sequence: CDR1 SNHLY, CDR2 FYNNEI. This CDR3 is CASSKIGDYGYTF. The CDR3, as DNA: TGTGCCAGCAGTAAAATAGGGGACTATGGCTACACCTTC.

The chain has TRBV27 and TRBJ1-6; D unresolved. Germline CDR1 and CDR2: MNHEY and SMNVEV (reference sequence). Trimming removed 2 bases from V and 6 bases from J, with 14 bases in between. The CDR3 totals 16 residues. CDR3 residues: CASSLDGPGGNSPLHF. CDR3 bases: TGTGCCAGCAGTTTAGACGGGCCAGGCGGTAATTCACCCCTCCACTTT.

Note on this clonotype: This may be a read error: a much more frequent sequence differs by one nucleotide. This chain joins TRBV7-8 and TRBJ1-2; 10 bases are shared with TRBD1. This CDR3 is built from 14 residues. Per the germline V gene, CDR1 is SGHVS and CDR2 is FQNEAQ. For the CDR3, the DNA is TGTGCCAGCAGCTCTTCCCGGACAGGGGGTGGCTGCACCTTC. The encoded protein is CASSSSRTGGGCTF. Together with reference TRBV7-8 and TRBJ1-2, the CDR3 gives the full variable domain: GAGVSQSPRYKVAKRGQDVALRCDPISGHVSLFWYQQALGQGPEFLTYFQNEAQLDKSGLPSDRFFAERPEGSVSTLKIQRTQQEDSAVYLCASSSSRTGGGCTFGSGTRLTVV.

This rearrangement joins TRBV30 to TRBJ2-1; D ambiguous. The V end lost 1 base, the J end lost 10 bases, and 11 bases lay between the germline ends. The CDR3 sequence is 12 residues long. CDR1 GTSNPN and CDR2 SVGIG come from the germline V gene (reference sequence). The CDR3 loop is CAWSGLRVEQFF. The DNA for the CDR3 is TGTGCCTGGAGTGGTCTTCGCGTAGAGCAGTTCTTC.

J is TRBJ2-7 and V is TRBV20-1; D not certain. Trimming shortened V by 3 bases and J by 2 bases, and 8 bases separated the two germline ends. Germline CDR1 DFQATT, CDR2 SNEGSKA (reference sequence). This CDR3 contains 12 residues. The CDR3 reads CSASEMAYEQYF. The CDR3 DNA reads as TGCAGTGCTAGCGAAATGGCCTACGAGCAGTACTTC.

This clonotype was recorded many times. The rearrangement joins TRBV7-2 to TRBJ2-5, with a possible D match to TRBD1 (7 bases). The CDR3 loop spans 13 amino acids. CDR1 is SGHTA, CDR2 FQGNSA, per germline. Trimming shortened V by 6 bases and J by 2 bases, and 10 bases separated the two germline ends. The chain's CDR3 is CASRRGQQETQYF. DNA of the CDR3: TGTGCCAGCAGGCGGGGACAGCAAGAGACCCAGTACTTC.

The genes are TRBV4-1 and TRBJ1-2, with D maybe TRBD1 (6 bases). Trimming pared 0 bases from V and 4 bases from J, leaving 12 bases between. CDR1 is MGHRA, CDR2 YSYEKL, per germline. The CDR3 totals 15 residues. The CDR3 loop reads CASSQDRGFGYGYTF. Here the CDR3 DNA reads TGCGCCAGCAGCCAAGACAGGGGTTTCGGCTATGGCTACACCTTC.

This clonotype was found a few times. This chain joins TRBV27 and TRBJ1-5; D is undetermined. The CDR3 extends over 14 amino acids. V dropped 4 bases and J dropped 5 bases, with 12 bases sitting between them. Germline CDR1 MNHEY, CDR2 SMNVEV (reference sequence). CDR3 sequence: CASSSDGPDQPQHF. The CDR3 DNA is TGTGCCAGCAGTTCGGACGGGCCCGATCAGCCCCAGCATTTT.

The V call is TRBV30, the J call TRBJ1-1; 7 bases line up with TRBD1. V was pared by 3 bases and J by 2 bases, with 6 bases of the junction left unmatched. Germline V gives CDR1 GTSNPN, CDR2 SVGIG (reference sequence). CDR3 size: 14 residues. The DNA of the CDR3 is TGTGCCTGGAGCCCAGGGGGGGGAAACACTGAAGCTTTCTTT. This gives the protein CAWSPGGGNTEAFF.

This rearrangement joins TRBV12-3 or TRBV12-4 to TRBJ2-3, with D possibly matching TRBD1 (6 bases). The CDR3 extends over 18 amino acids. The V gene lost 5 bases and the J gene lost 2 bases, with 23 bases spanning the gap. The CDR3 here is CASSPRGSASLYTDTQYF. The CDR3, as DNA: TGTGCCAGCAGTCCGAGGGGGAGTGCCAGCCTTTACACAGATACGCAGTATTTT.

This clonotype was observed at least ten times. The V call is TRBV6-5, the J call TRBJ1-6; D uncertain. Germline V lookup: CDR1 MNHEY, CDR2 SVGAGI. V was shortened by 4 bases and J by 6 bases, with 10 bases between the two germline ends. This CDR3 region has 14 residues. The CDR3: CASSSERPNSPLHF. The CDR3 DNA follows: TGTGCCAGCAGTTCGGAACGCCCTAATTCACCCCTCCACTTT.

This clonotype has only a few counts. The V gene is TRBV27, the J gene TRBJ1-2, with 12 bases aligning to TRBD1. V shed 4 bases, J shed 3 bases, and the junction held 9 bases outside the gene matches. Germline CDR1 reads MNHEY; CDR2 reads SMNVEV (reference sequence). The CDR3 totals 17 residues. CDR3 sequence (DNA): TGTGCCAGCAGTTACGGGACAGGGGGCGCTGGCTACTATGGCTACACCTTC. Protein product: CASSYGTGGAGYYGYTF.

J is TRBJ2-2 and V is TRBV6-1, with D possibly matching TRBD2 (5 bases). The germline V and J ends were trimmed by 7 bases and 5 bases, with 20 bases remaining between them. CDR3 length: 16 amino acids. Germline CDR1 is MNHNS and CDR2 is SASEGT. The CDR3 DNA reads TGTGCCAGCACGCAGGCGACACTTGGCGGGACCGGGGAGCTGTTTTTT. It encodes CASTQATLGGTGELFF.

This clonotype was picked up a small number of times. The gene calls are TRBV20-1 and TRBJ2-5; TRBD2 matches 7 bases. V gave up 4 bases and J gave up 4 bases; unmatched junction bases: 15. The CDR3 loop spans 16 amino acids. Germline lookup yields CDR1 DFQATT and CDR2 SNEGSKA (reference sequence). CDR3 amino acids: CSATVLGRALGETQYF. In DNA form, the CDR3 reads TGCAGTGCTACGGTTTTGGGGAGGGCGCTAGGAGAGACCCAGTACTTC.

This clonotype showed up just a few times. The chain uses TRBV7-9 and TRBJ2-7; 7 bases line up with TRBD1. This CDR3 is built from 16 residues. V was clipped by 4 bases and J by 3 bases; unmatched bases: 12. Germline assignment: CDR1 SEHNR and CDR2 FQNEAQ (reference sequence). The CDR3 DNA sequence: TGTGCCAGCAGCTCGAATCGACAGGGCAATAACTACGAGCAGTACTTC. Encoded protein: CASSSNRQGNNYEQYF.

This clonotype was recorded at least ten times. The chain employs TRBV28 and TRBJ1-1; TRBD1 matches 9 bases. Germline V CDR1 and CDR2: MDHEN, SYDVKM. V shed 7 bases and J 2 bases; nucleotides not matched to a gene: 14. This CDR3 region has 17 residues. CDR3 region: CASIVHRGHSGNTEAFF. The CDR3 DNA reads as TGTGCCAGCATAGTCCACAGGGGGCACTCGGGAAACACTGAAGCTTTCTTT.

With regard to this clonotype: A much larger clone sits a single nucleotide away, making a read error possible. This chain connects TRBV5-1 to TRBJ1-1, with TRBD1 as a possible D gene (6 bases). The CDR3 extends over 15 amino acids. The ends were cut back, 0 bases at V and 1 base at J, with 10 bases in the middle. Germline V gene data show CDR1 as SGHRS and CDR2 as YFSETQ. CDR3 DNA sequence: TGCGCCAGCAGCTTGGCCGGGACAACGAACACTGAAGCTTTCTTT. It specifies CASSLAGTTNTEAFF.